The 28 T cell receptor beta chains listed next were all sequenced from one sample in a study of PD-L1 blockade in urothelial cancer. Data came from immunoSEQ multiplex PCR; TCRdb stores just in-frame clones and leaves some out. This table holds around 45,000 clones, about nine tenths found once. Sequences were derived from PBMCs, sampled around atezolizumab (anti-PD-L1) treatment. These receptors came from a man older than 75 with urothelial cancer.

This rearrangement joins TRBV4-3 to TRBJ2-7, with a weak D call TRBD1 (6 bases). The V and J ends lost 0 bases and 4 bases respectively, with 10 bases between them. The CDR3 is 14 residues long. Germline lookup yields CDR1 LGHNA and CDR2 YSLEER. The CDR3, as DNA: TGCGCCAGCAGCCAAGACAGAGGACAGTACGAGCAGTACTTC. Translated, it gives CASSQDRGQYEQYF.

The chain carries TRBV30 and TRBJ2-2; TRBD2 matches at 7 bases. Trimming cost V 7 bases and J 1 base; bases outside gene matches: 9. Germline V gene sequence: CDR1 GTSNPN, CDR2 SVGIG (reference sequence). This CDR3 spans 15 amino acids. The CDR3 bases are TGTGCCTCCCCGGGGAGGGCGGGGAACACCGGGGAGCTGTTTTTT. Its translation is CASPGRAGNTGELFF.

This clone was observed a handful of times. The rearrangement uses TRBV19 and TRBJ2-2, with 8 bases that match TRBD2. Per the germline V gene, CDR1 is LNHDA and CDR2 is SQIVND (reference sequence). This CDR3 has 18 amino acids. Trimming took 5 bases from V and 7 from J; bases not matched to a gene: 18. CDR3 protein: CASSGLSSGVTRIGELFF. CDR3 DNA: TGTGCCAGTAGTGGGCTGAGTAGCGGGGTTACAAGGATCGGGGAGCTGTTTTTT.

The chain employs TRBV27 and TRBJ2-1; 10 positions agree with TRBD2. The CDR3 is 21 amino acids. The V segment lost 4 bases and the J segment 3 bases; nucleotides outside the gene matches: 21. The V gene's germline CDR1 is MNHEY and CDR2 SMNVEV (reference sequence). The chain's CDR3 is CASSSYPRGLAGVSHYNEQFF. CDR3 sequence (DNA): TGTGCCAGCAGTTCATATCCTCGTGGGCTAGCGGGAGTCTCCCACTACAATGAGCAGTTCTTC.

This clone is termed large. The rearrangement uses TRBV25-1 and TRBJ1-1, with unresolved D. The V and J ends lost 7 bases and 0 bases respectively, with 12 bases between them. The CDR3 is 14 amino acids. Germline V CDR1 and CDR2: MGHDK, SYGVNS. The DNA for the CDR3 is TGTGCCAGCACTGCGGGAGGTATGAACACTGAAGCTTTCTTT. It codes for CASTAGGMNTEAFF.

This chain uses TRBV27 with TRBJ2-2, with TRBD1 matching 7 bases. The CDR3 totals 14 residues. Germline CDR1 MNHEY, CDR2 SMNVEV (reference sequence). V shed 7 bases, J shed 4 bases, and the junction held 6 bases outside the gene matches. The CDR3: CASNSRQGTGELFF. Here the CDR3 DNA reads TGTGCCAGCAACTCCCGACAGGGCACCGGGGAGCTGTTTTTT.

The J gene is TRBJ2-2, the V gene TRBV7-2; 9 positions agree with TRBD1. CDR3 length equals 17 residues. Germline loops: CDR1 SGHTA, CDR2 FQGNSA. V lost 1 base, J lost 6 bases, and 9 bases stayed unmatched. CDR3 in DNA: TGTGCCAGCAGCTTAGTCGGGACAGGGCAATTTGCCGGGGAGCTGTTTTTT. It translates to CASSLVGTGQFAGELFF. The variable domain in full, with the rest retrieved from reference TRBV7-2 and TRBJ2-2, is GAGVSQSPSNKVTEKGKDVELRCDPISGHTALYWYRQSLGQGLEFLIYFQGNSAPDKSGLPSDRFSAERTGGSVSTLTIQRTQQEDSAVYLCASSLVGTGQFAGELFFGEGSRLTVL.

V is TRBV4-2 and J is TRBJ2-5; no firm D call. Looked up from germline, CDR1 is LGHNA and CDR2 is YNFKEQ. V dropped 0 bases and J dropped 3 bases, with 5 bases sitting between them. The CDR3 runs to 13 residues. The CDR3 sequence: CASSQEREETQYF. In DNA form, the CDR3 reads TGTGCCAGCAGCCAAGAACGGGAAGAGACCCAGTACTTC.

The chain joins TRBV19 to TRBJ1-2, with 8 nucleotides matching TRBD1. The V and J ends lost 7 bases and 4 bases, in that order; junction bases with no gene match: 14. The germline gives CDR1 LNHDA, CDR2 SQIVND (reference sequence). The CDR3 length is 16 residues. CDR3 nucleotide sequence: TGTGCCAGTATGGAACAGGGGGGACTTATGGGCTATGGCTACACCTTC. Residues: CASMEQGGLMGYGYTF.

The chain has TRBV5-1 and TRBJ2-7, with D unresolved. Germline assignment: CDR1 SGHRS and CDR2 YFSETQ. V was clipped by 3 bases and J by 2 bases, with 12 bases between them. The CDR3 covers 14 residues. The CDR3 sequence: CASSSDKGPYEQYF. The CDR3 DNA reads as TGCGCCAGCAGCTCAGACAAAGGCCCCTACGAGCAGTACTTC. The full variable domain, rest sourced from reference TRBV5-1 and TRBJ2-7, is KAGVTQTPRYLIKTRGQQVTLSCSPISGHRSVSWYQQTPGQGLQFLFEYFSETQRNKGNFPGRFSGRQFSNSRSEMNVSTLELGDSALYLCASSSDKGPYEQYFGPGTRLTVT.

This clone is medium-sized within its sample. The rearrangement joins TRBV6-5 to TRBJ1-2, with D perhaps matching TRBD1 (6 bases). V shed 6 bases and J shed 0 bases, with 11 bases lying between them. The CDR3 sequence is 14 residues long. Per germline, CDR1 MNHEY and CDR2 SVGAGI. The CDR3 loop reads CASSPTGSNYGYTF. CDR3 in DNA: TGTGCCAGCAGCCCGACAGGTTCTAACTATGGCTACACCTTC.

CDR3 residues: CASSPEGSGNTIYF. The DNA for the CDR3 is TGTGCCAGCAGCCCGGAGGGCTCTGGAAACACCATATATTTT. The chain employs TRBV5-6 and TRBJ1-3; D ambiguous. CDR1 is SGHDT and CDR2 is YYEEEE in the germline V gene. The CDR3 contains 14 residues. Trimming stripped 4 bases from V and 0 bases from J, with 8 bases between.

The chain combines TRBV25-1 with TRBJ1-2; 7 bases agree with TRBD1. In germline, CDR1 is MGHDK, CDR2 SYGVNS. This CDR3 spans 13 amino acids. V was pared by 1 base and J by 7 bases, with 3 bases of the junction left unmatched. CDR3 bases: TGTGCCAGCAGTGAATCGAACAGGGGTGGCTACACCTTC. It encodes CASSESNRGGYTF.

This chain's CDR3 is CASSQDPRNTEAFF. The CDR3 region has the DNA TGCGCCAGCAGCCAAGATCCTAGGAACACTGAAGCTTTCTTT. The J gene is TRBJ1-1, the V gene TRBV4-1; D gene uncertain. CDR1 and CDR2 (germline): MGHRA, YSYEKL. Trimming took off 0 bases at V and 1 base at J, with 6 bases between the two ends. The CDR3 totals 14 residues.

The chain links TRBV11-3 to TRBJ2-3, with a tentative D call TRBD1 (6 bases). Germline loops: CDR1 SGHNT, CDR2 YENEEA. The CDR3 is 14 amino acids. Trimming stripped 4 bases from V and 2 bases from J, with 10 bases between. CDR3 sequence reads: CASSSGADTDTQYF. The CDR3 coding sequence is TGTGCCAGCAGCTCAGGGGCGGACACAGATACGCAGTATTTT.

V is TRBV6-5 and J is TRBJ1-1; 8 nucleotides align to TRBD1. Looked up from germline, CDR1 is MNHEY and CDR2 is SVGAGI. V lost 6 bases to trimming and J lost 4 bases; unmatched junction nucleotides: 7. The CDR3 is made up of 14 amino acids. This CDR3 reads CASREPTGATEAFF. The DNA for the CDR3 is TGTGCCAGCAGGGAACCGACAGGGGCCACTGAAGCTTTCTTT.

This clone came up a few times. The gene calls are TRBV27 and TRBJ2-7; a possible D gene is TRBD1 (6 bases). V lost 6 bases and J 3 bases, leaving 21 bases between the germline ends. Germline V lookup: CDR1 MNHEY, CDR2 SMNVEV (reference sequence). This CDR3 has 16 amino acids. In DNA, the CDR3 is TGTGCCAGCAGCCGGCAACAGGGCTCTTCGGGCTACGAGCAGTACTTC. This encodes CASSRQQGSSGYEQYF.

This chain connects TRBV5-1 to TRBJ1-4; TRBD1 might be the D (5 bases). Germline V lookup: CDR1 SGHRS, CDR2 YFSETQ. The CDR3 sequence is 16 residues long. Trimming stripped 4 bases from V and 3 bases from J, with 16 bases between. The CDR3 reads CASSPNHGDSNEKLFF. As DNA, the CDR3 is TGCGCCAGCAGCCCCAACCACGGGGACTCTAATGAAAAACTGTTTTTT.

The chain combines TRBV19 with TRBJ2-5; D unclear. The CDR3 is 14 residues long. The V gene lost 3 bases and the J gene lost 2 bases, with 10 bases spanning the gap. Germline V gene lookup returns CDR1 LNHDA and CDR2 SQIVND (reference sequence). CDR3 residues: CASSIGSGQETQYF. Here the CDR3 DNA reads TGTGCCAGTAGTATTGGGTCGGGTCAAGAGACCCAGTACTTC.

The chain joins TRBV10-1 to TRBJ2-5; 7 bases are shared with TRBD1. Germline V CDR1 and CDR2: WNHNN, SYGVQD (reference sequence). The CDR3 loop spans 13 amino acids. J lost 3 bases, V lost 6 bases, and 4 bases had no gene match. This chain's CDR3 is CASSGTVEETQYF. The CDR3 DNA is TGCGCCAGCAGCGGGACAGTGGAAGAGACCCAGTACTTC.

The chain is built from TRBV18 and TRBJ1-2; D is uncertain. CDR3 size: 13 residues. V was cut by 2 bases and J by 8 bases, with 12 bases left in between. From germline, CDR1 is KGHSH and CDR2 LQKENI. This CDR3 is CASSPYGVGGYTF. The CDR3 nucleotides read TGTGCCAGCTCACCATACGGGGTCGGAGGCTACACCTTC.

The gene calls are TRBV6-5 and TRBJ2-1; the match to TRBD2 covers 12 bases. V was clipped by 2 bases and J by 6 bases; unmatched bases: 2. The CDR3 spans 15 residues. Germline-derived CDR1 and CDR2 are MNHEY and SVGAGI. The CDR3 DNA follows: TGTGCCAGCAGTTACGGGGGACTAGCGGGCAATGAGCAGTTCTTC. Translation gives CASSYGGLAGNEQFF.

V and J are TRBV18 and TRBJ2-1; 11 bases map to TRBD1. CDR1 and CDR2 (germline): KGHSH, LQKENI. J gave up 6 bases and V 0 bases, and 1 base lay outside the gene matches. The CDR3 sequence is 15 residues long. The CDR3 is CASSPPGQGVNEQFF. CDR3 coding DNA: TGTGCCAGCTCACCACCGGGACAGGGGGTCAATGAGCAGTTCTTC.

The V gene is TRBV29-1, the J gene TRBJ1-2; 7 nucleotides line up with TRBD1. Germline V gene data show CDR1 as SQVTM and CDR2 as ANQGSEA. With 6 bases clipped from V and 4 bases from J, the junction kept 8 bases outside the gene matches. This CDR3 is built from 13 residues. CDR3 nucleotide sequence: TGCAGCGTCGGAGTGTGGGACAGCTATGGCTACACCTTC. This sequence encodes CSVGVWDSYGYTF.

Only one count was recorded for this clone. The chain joins TRBV29-1 to TRBJ1-5; D ambiguous. The CDR3 consists of 13 residues. The germline V gene has CDR1 SQVTM and CDR2 ANQGSEA. V was pared by 4 bases and J by 5 bases, with 12 bases between. This chain's CDR3 is CSVAFGVDQPQHF. The CDR3 nucleotides read TGCAGCGTTGCCTTCGGGGTAGATCAGCCCCAGCATTTT. The full variable domain, rest sourced from reference TRBV29-1 and TRBJ1-5, is SAVISQKPSRDICQRGTSLTIQCQVDSQVTMMFWYRQQPGQSLTLIATANQGSEATYESGFVIDKFPISRPNLTFSTLTVSNMSPEDSSIYLCSVAFGVDQPQHFGDGTRLSIL.

V gene TRBV4-2 combines with J gene TRBJ2-7; D is possibly TRBD2 (6 bases). CDR1 is LGHNA, CDR2 YNFKEQ, per germline. CDR3 length: 15 residues. V was shortened by 1 base and J by 3 bases, with 13 bases between the two germline ends. CDR3 nucleotides: TGTGCCAGCAGCCAAGGGGGGACGGGGGTCTACGAGCAGTACTTC. This translates into CASSQGGTGVYEQYF.

The rearrangement links TRBV28 to TRBJ2-1; 15 bases match TRBD2. Germline trimming cut 6 bases from V and 9 bases from J; bases unmatched to any gene: 3. This CDR3 comprises 14 residues. Germline lookup yields CDR1 MDHEN and CDR2 SYDVKM. The CDR3 sequence: CASRRGLAGGEQFF. The CDR3 nucleotides read TGTGCCAGCAGGCGGGGACTAGCGGGAGGTGAGCAGTTCTTC.

The chain is built from TRBV9 and TRBJ2-7, with TRBD2 matching over 15 bases. The CDR3 is 16 amino acids. Germline V gene data show CDR1 as SGDLS and CDR2 as YYNGEE. The ends lost 2 bases at V and 4 bases at J; junction bases unmatched: 4. CDR3 DNA: TGTGCCAGCAGCGTGGGACTAGCGGGAGGAGGGTACGAGCAGTACTTC. It codes for CASSVGLAGGGYEQYF.